Included here is one TCR beta chain sequence, with context. The antigen is not known. Generated by immunoSEQ multiplex PCR, the TCRdb table keeps only in-frame clones and is missing some. The repertoire includes approximately 3,300 clones, almost 70% of them detected once, and roughly 16% sits in the top ten. The data are from a study of tissue T cells after allogeneic stem cell transplantation. The study, taken as a whole, reports: Across patients, clones rarely overlapped, yet motif clusters were shared tissue-specifically. Blood and spleen captured only part of the tissue TCR repertoire.

Germline V gene sequence: CDR1 MNHEY, CDR2 SVGAGI. The CDR3 length is 13 residues. V shed 2 bases and J shed 3 bases, with 7 bases lying between them. The clonotype comes from a male donor at least 60 years old with lung cancer. The specimen was tissue from the right colon, collected at autopsy. This chain links TRBV6-5 with TRBJ2-5, with D possibly matching TRBD1 (5 bases). The CDR3 spells CASSYSREETQYF. As DNA, the CDR3 is TGTGCCAGCAGTTACAGCAGGGAAGAGACCCAGTACTTC.